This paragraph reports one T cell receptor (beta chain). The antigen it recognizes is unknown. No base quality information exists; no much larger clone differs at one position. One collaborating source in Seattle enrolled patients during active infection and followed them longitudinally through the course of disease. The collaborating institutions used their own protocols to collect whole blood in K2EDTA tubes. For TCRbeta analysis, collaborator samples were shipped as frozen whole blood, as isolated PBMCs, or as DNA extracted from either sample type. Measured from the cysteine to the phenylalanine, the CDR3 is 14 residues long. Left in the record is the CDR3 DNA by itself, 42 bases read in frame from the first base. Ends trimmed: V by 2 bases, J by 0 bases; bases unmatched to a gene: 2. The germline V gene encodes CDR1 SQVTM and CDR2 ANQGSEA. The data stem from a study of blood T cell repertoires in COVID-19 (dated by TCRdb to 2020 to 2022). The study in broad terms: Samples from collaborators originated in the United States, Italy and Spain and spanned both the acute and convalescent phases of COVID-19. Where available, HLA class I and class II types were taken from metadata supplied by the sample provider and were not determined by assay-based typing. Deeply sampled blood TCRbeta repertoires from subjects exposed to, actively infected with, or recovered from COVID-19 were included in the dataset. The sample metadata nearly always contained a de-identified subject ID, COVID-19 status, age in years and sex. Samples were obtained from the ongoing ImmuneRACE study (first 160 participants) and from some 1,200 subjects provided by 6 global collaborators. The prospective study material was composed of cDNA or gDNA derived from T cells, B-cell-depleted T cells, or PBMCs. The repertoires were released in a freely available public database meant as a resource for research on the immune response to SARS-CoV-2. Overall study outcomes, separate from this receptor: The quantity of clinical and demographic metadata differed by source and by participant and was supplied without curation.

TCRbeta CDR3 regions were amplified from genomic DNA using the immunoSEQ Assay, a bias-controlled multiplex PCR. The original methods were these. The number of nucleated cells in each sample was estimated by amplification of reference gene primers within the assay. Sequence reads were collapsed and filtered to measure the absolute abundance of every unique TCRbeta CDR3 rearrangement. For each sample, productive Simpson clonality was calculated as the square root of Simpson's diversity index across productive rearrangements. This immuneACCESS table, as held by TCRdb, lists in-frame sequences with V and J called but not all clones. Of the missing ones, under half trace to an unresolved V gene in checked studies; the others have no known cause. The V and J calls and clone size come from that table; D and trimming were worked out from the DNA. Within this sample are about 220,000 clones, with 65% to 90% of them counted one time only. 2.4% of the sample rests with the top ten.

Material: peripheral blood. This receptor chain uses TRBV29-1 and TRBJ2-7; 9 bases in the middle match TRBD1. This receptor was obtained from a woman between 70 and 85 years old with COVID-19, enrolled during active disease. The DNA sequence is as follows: TGCAGCGTTGAACTGACAGGGGGCTCCTACGAGCAGTACTTC. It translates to CSVELTGGSYEQYF.